The 25 T cell receptor beta chains below all came from one sample that was sequenced in a study of cytomegalovirus exposure and HLA in healthy donors. Assay: immunoSEQ multiplex PCR; the TCRdb copy retains only in-frame clones and omits some. The data contain 110,000 to 150,000 clones, about 95% of them seen just once; the ten biggest clones take up about 2%. Sequenced material: PBMCs. The source of these receptors is a man between 18 and 35 years old in good health and CMV-seropositive.

This chain links TRBV2 with TRBJ2-3, with a weak D call TRBD2 (6 bases). Looked up from germline, CDR1 is SNHLY and CDR2 is FYNNEI. V was cut by 7 bases and J by 1 base, with 12 bases left in between. CDR3 size: 14 residues. CDR3 sequence: CASTRGGGTDTQYF. In DNA form, the CDR3 reads TGTGCCAGCACCCGAGGCGGGGGCACAGATACGCAGTATTTT.

The gene calls are TRBV6-6 and TRBJ1-1; D unresolved. The CDR3 is 11 amino acids. Trimming removed 6 bases from V and 7 bases from J, with 9 bases in between. Germline V gene sequence: CDR1 MNHNY, CDR2 SVGAGI (reference sequence). In DNA, the CDR3 is TGTGCCAGCAGCCCCCAGATTGAAGCTTTCTTT. This gives the protein CASSPQIEAFF.

This chain joins TRBV10-3 and TRBJ1-1; D perhaps matches TRBD1 (5 bases). The CDR3 covers 13 residues. V was trimmed by 6 bases and J by 1 base, leaving 9 bases between them. In germline, CDR1 is ENHRY, CDR2 SYGVKD. The CDR3 spells CAIRATENTEAFF. For the CDR3, the DNA is TGTGCCATCAGAGCGACAGAGAACACTGAAGCTTTCTTT.

J is TRBJ2-1 and V is TRBV19; 10 bases match TRBD2. After removal of 2 bases from V and 5 bases from J, the junction contained 12 bases not matched to a gene. Germline V gene sequence: CDR1 LNHDA, CDR2 SQIVND (reference sequence). The CDR3 is 18 residues long. CDR3 sequence (DNA): TGTGCCAGTAGTATAAGAAGCGGGAGGGCCATACTCGACAATGAGCAGTTCTTC. Translation gives CASSIRSGRAILDNEQFF.

The rearrangement links TRBV28 to TRBJ1-5, with 9 bases that match TRBD1. The CDR3 runs to 15 residues. V gave up 6 bases and J gave up 5 bases; unmatched junction bases: 8. Germline CDR1 and CDR2: MDHEN and SYDVKM. For the CDR3, the DNA is TGTGCCAGCAGCCAGGGGACAGGGATGTATCAGCCCCAGCATTTT. It yields the protein CASSQGTGMYQPQHF.

In its sample, this clone was seen once. The chain combines TRBV6-9 with TRBJ1-5, with a tentative D call TRBD1 (5 bases). In germline, CDR1 is MNHGY, CDR2 SVAAGI. The CDR3 is 15 amino acids. Trimming left V 6 bases short and J 8 bases short, with 20 bases between. CDR3 region: CASSRGWVIEEPQHF. CDR3 in DNA: TGTGCCAGCAGCCGGGGGTGGGTTATAGAGGAGCCCCAGCATTTT.

The rearrangement joins TRBV21-1 to TRBJ2-7; no check of the table's D call, TRBD2, against the DNA was made. TRBV21-1 is given as a pseudogene. The CDR3 is 17 amino acids. This CDR3 reads CASSKRRASGSLPEQYF. The CDR3 DNA follows: TGTGCCAGCAGCAAAAGAAGGGCCAGCGGGAGTCTTCCCGAGCAGTACTTC.

The DNA of the CDR3 is TGCGCCAGCAGCCTGACTATTTCCTACGAGCAGTACTTC. Protein: CASSLTISYEQYF. The genes are TRBV5-1 and TRBJ2-7; a weak D match, TRBD2 (5 bases). Per germline, CDR1 SGHRS and CDR2 YFSETQ. The CDR3 has 13 residues. Deletions cut 4 bases from V and 1 base from J, with 9 bases between.

The genes are TRBV7-2 and TRBJ1-3, with D possibly being TRBD1 (5 bases). Germline CDR1 is SGHTA and CDR2 is FQGNSA. V dropped 4 bases and J dropped 4 bases, with 8 bases sitting between them. CDR3 length: 13 residues. CDR3 amino acids: CASSSAGGNTIYF. The CDR3 DNA is TGTGCCAGCAGCTCGGCAGGGGGAAACACCATATATTTT.

The chain carries TRBV19 and TRBJ1-5; no firm D call. In germline, CDR1 is LNHDA, CDR2 SQIVND (reference sequence). The ends were cut back, 7 bases at V and 1 base at J, with 11 bases in the middle. CDR3 size: 14 residues. This chain's CDR3 is CASTHSPSNQPQHF. CDR3 sequence (DNA): TGTGCCAGTACACACAGTCCAAGCAATCAGCCCCAGCATTTT.

The gene calls are TRBV30 and TRBJ1-6, with 11 bases that match TRBD1. CDR1 and CDR2 from the germline V gene are GTSNPN and SVGIG (reference sequence). V shed 5 bases, J shed 11 bases, and the junction held 17 bases outside the gene matches. The CDR3 extends over 17 amino acids. The CDR3 is CAWLSRDRGVGFAPLHF. CDR3 DNA: TGTGCCTGGTTGTCCCGGGACAGGGGGGTGGGGTTCGCACCCCTCCACTTT.

This clone was recorded once. This chain connects TRBV4-1 to TRBJ2-1, with 8 bases that match TRBD2. Per the germline V gene, CDR1 is MGHRA and CDR2 is YSYEKL. V was pared by 6 bases and J by 9 bases, with 7 bases of the junction left unmatched. The CDR3 runs to 13 residues. The CDR3 DNA follows: TGCGCCAGCAGGCCGGGAGGGGACGGTGAGCAGTTCTTC. Its translation is CASRPGGDGEQFF.

J is TRBJ2-3 and V is TRBV30; a possible D gene is TRBD2 (6 bases). The V gene's germline CDR1 is GTSNPN and CDR2 SVGIG (reference sequence). This CDR3 is built from 12 residues. CDR3 nucleotides: TGTGACCGGGACTTTAGCACAGATACGCAGTATTTT. Its translation: CDRDFSTDTQYF.

The chain couples TRBV5-1 to TRBJ2-7, with 7 positions matching TRBD2. There are 14 residues in the CDR3. Trimming took 2 bases from V and 0 from J; bases not matched to a gene: 2. CDR1 is SGHRS, CDR2 YFSETQ, per germline. CDR3 protein: CASSFTGGSYEQYF. Written as DNA, the CDR3 is TGCGCCAGCAGCTTCACGGGGGGCTCCTACGAGCAGTACTTC.

This clone has just a few counts. The chain links TRBV28 to TRBJ2-5; D may be TRBD2 (7 bases). The germline V and J ends were trimmed by 3 bases and 5 bases, with 16 bases remaining between them. Germline CDR1 is MDHEN and CDR2 is SYDVKM. There are 15 residues in the CDR3. In DNA form, the CDR3 reads TGTGCCAGCAGTTTCCAAGGGGGGGGTGTTGAGACCCAGTACTTC. It is translated as CASSFQGGGVETQYF.

The chain combines TRBV15 with TRBJ2-1; tentatively, D is TRBD2 (5 bases). The CDR3 loop spans 15 amino acids. The germline V gene encodes CDR1 LNHNV and CDR2 YYDKDF (reference sequence). V lost 3 bases and J 4 bases, leaving 13 bases between the germline ends. The CDR3 region is CATSSPPPGYNEQFF. The DNA for the CDR3 is TGTGCCACCAGCAGTCCTCCCCCGGGGTACAATGAGCAGTTCTTC. Full variable domain (missing parts from reference TRBV15 and TRBJ2-1): DAMVIQNPRYQVTQFGKPVTLSCSQTLNHNVMYWYQQKSSQAPKLLFHYYDKDFNNEADTPDNFQSRRPNTSFCFLDIRSPGLGDTAMYLCATSSPPPGYNEQFFGPGTRLTVL.

This clone was detected only once. The chain joins TRBV27 to TRBJ2-7; D unclear. Germline-derived CDR1 and CDR2 are MNHEY and SMNVEV (reference sequence). Trimming stripped 5 bases from V and 3 bases from J, with 14 bases between. The CDR3 totals 14 residues. The CDR3 DNA reads TGTGCCAGCAGTCCTGATCCCACTGGCTACGAGCAGTACTTC. It codes for CASSPDPTGYEQYF.

V is TRBV5-1 and J is TRBJ2-5; tentative D call: TRBD2 (5 bases). CDR1 is SGHRS, CDR2 YFSETQ, per germline. With 0 bases removed from V and 2 bases from J, the gap between germline ends came to 8 bases. The CDR3 extends over 14 amino acids. The CDR3 bases are TGCGCCAGCAGCTTGGGAGGGCTGCAAGAGACCCAGTACTTC. It translates to CASSLGGLQETQYF.

This clone showed up just a few times. The gene calls are TRBV19 and TRBJ2-1; maybe TRBD2 (6 bases). The CDR3 contains 11 residues. Germline V gene data show CDR1 as LNHDA and CDR2 as SQIVND (reference sequence). Trimming removed 9 bases from V and 9 bases from J, with 12 bases in between. The CDR3 region is CASTGVGEQFF. CDR3 DNA: TGTGCCAGCACGGGGGTCGGTGAGCAGTTCTTC.

The CDR3 region has the DNA TGTGCCAGCAGCCAAGTTTTAGGGACAGGGGGCACAGATACGCAGTATTTT. Protein: CASSQVLGTGGTDTQYF. This rearrangement joins TRBV4-2 to TRBJ2-3; 10 bases are shared with TRBD1. In germline, CDR1 is LGHNA, CDR2 YNFKEQ. V shed 1 base, J shed 1 base, and the junction held 5 bases outside the gene matches. CDR3 length: 17 residues.

The CDR3 reads CASSILGAGGPGNEQFF. As DNA, the CDR3 is TGTGCCAGCAGCATACTAGGGGCGGGAGGGCCCGGCAATGAGCAGTTCTTC. The rearrangement uses TRBV28 and TRBJ2-1; TRBD2 matches 9 bases. In germline, CDR1 is MDHEN, CDR2 SYDVKM. The CDR3 extends over 17 amino acids. Trimming took 6 bases from V and 6 from J; bases not matched to a gene: 15.

The rearrangement links TRBV5-1 to TRBJ2-5, with D perhaps TRBD1 (5 bases). Per germline, CDR1 SGHRS and CDR2 YFSETQ. Trimming cost V 4 bases and J 1 base, with 11 bases left between them. CDR3 size: 14 residues. The CDR3 region is CASSRQSSQETQYF. The CDR3 DNA follows: TGCGCCAGCAGCCGACAGTCTTCCCAAGAGACCCAGTACTTC.

The CDR3 here is CASSRFGLFYEQYF. The DNA for the CDR3 is TGTGCCAGCTCCAGGTTTGGTTTATTCTACGAGCAGTACTTC. The chain joins TRBV28 to TRBJ2-7; D unclear. Trimming shortened V by 8 bases and J by 3 bases, and 17 bases separated the two germline ends. CDR1 and CDR2 from the germline V gene are MDHEN and SYDVKM. The CDR3 sequence is 14 residues long.

The gene calls are TRBV7-9 and TRBJ1-4, with 7 bases aligning to TRBD1. Germline loops: CDR1 SEHNR, CDR2 FQNEAQ (reference sequence). After removal of 3 bases from V and 8 bases from J, the junction contained 3 bases not matched to a gene. CDR3 length equals 13 residues. The chain's CDR3 is CASSFQQGEKLFF. Here the CDR3 DNA reads TGTGCCAGCAGCTTTCAACAGGGGGAAAAACTGTTTTTT.

The genes are TRBV2 and TRBJ2-1; D uncertain. The ends were cut back, 3 bases at V and 3 bases at J, with 9 bases in the middle. The V gene's germline CDR1 is SNHLY and CDR2 FYNNEI. This CDR3 region has 14 residues. The CDR3 spells CASSDIVRYNEQFF. CDR3 in DNA: TGTGCCAGCAGTGATATAGTTCGCTACAATGAGCAGTTCTTC. Using reference TRBV2 and TRBJ2-1 for the parts outside the CDR3, the full variable domain is EPEVTQTPSHQVTQMGQEVILRCVPISNHLYFYWYRQILGQKVEFLVSFYNNEISEKSEIFDDQFSVERPDGSNFTLKIRSTKLEDSAMYFCASSDIVRYNEQFFGPGTRLTVL.